These 29 T cell receptor beta chains share one sample of origin, sequenced in a study of blood T cell repertoires in COVID-19. The method was immunoSEQ multiplex PCR; TCRdb's version includes in-frame clones alone and lacks a portion of them. The profile shows more than 400,000 clones, roughly 87% of them singletons. Sequenced: PBMCs or T cells enriched from blood (not recorded which). These receptors originate from a young man who had recovered from COVID-19.

CDR3 nucleotides: TGTGCCAGCAGCCGAGGCCAACTCGGAACAGATACGCAGTATTTT. Amino acids: CASSRGQLGTDTQYF. The chain uses TRBV4-2 and TRBJ2-3; D is ambiguous. CDR3 length: 15 amino acids. Trimming left V 4 bases short and J 3 bases short, with 14 bases between. Germline V gene sequence: CDR1 LGHNA, CDR2 YNFKEQ.

This rearrangement joins TRBV3-1 (or the pseudogene TRBV3-2) to TRBJ1-3; TRBD1 might be the D (5 bases). V lost 1 base and J 0 bases, leaving 13 bases between the germline ends. Germline CDR1 is LGHDT and CDR2 is YNNKEL (reference sequence). The CDR3 runs 17 residues. The chain's CDR3 is CASSQVSQANSGNTIYF. In DNA, the CDR3 is TGTGCCAGCAGCCAAGTGTCACAGGCAAACTCTGGAAACACCATATATTTT.

This chain joins TRBV5-8 and TRBJ1-2; 11 nucleotides align to TRBD1. Germline CDR1 SGHTS, CDR2 YDEGEE. The CDR3 length is 15 residues. V dropped 4 bases and J dropped 8; count of bases not matched to a gene: 10. The CDR3 DNA follows: TGTGCCAGCAGCCCCGGGGACAGGGGGTACGGGGGCTACACCTTC. Protein: CASSPGDRGYGGYTF. The variable domain in full, with the rest retrieved from reference TRBV5-8 and TRBJ1-2, is EAGVTQSPTHLIKTRGQQATLRCSPISGHTSVYWYQQALGLGLQFLLWYDEGEERNRGNFPPRFSGRQFPNYSSELNVNALELEDSALYLCASSPGDRGYGGYTFGSGTRLTVV.

CDR3 bases: TGCGCCAGCATAGTAACGCAGGGGGCCCCCTATTCACCCCTCCACTTT. Translating it yields CASIVTQGAPYSPLHF. This rearrangement joins TRBV10-1 to TRBJ1-6, with 8 bases identical to TRBD1. This CDR3 has 16 amino acids. CDR1 and CDR2 (germline): WNHNN, SYGVQD (reference sequence). The V gene end was trimmed by 7 bases and the J gene end by 8 bases; junction bases not matched to a gene: 13.

The rearrangement joins TRBV7-8 to TRBJ1-1; D is possibly TRBD1 (6 bases). Germline V CDR1 and CDR2: SGHVS, FQNEAQ. V was trimmed by 1 base and J by 8 bases, leaving 14 bases between them. This CDR3 has 14 residues. CDR3 in amino acids: CASSLGTGMLEAFF. CDR3 nucleotides: TGTGCCAGCAGCTTAGGTACAGGGATGCTAGAAGCTTTCTTT.

The chain has TRBV11-2 and TRBJ2-2, with a tentative D call TRBD2 (6 bases). The germline V and J ends were trimmed by 6 bases and 6 bases, with 14 bases remaining between them. CDR1 and CDR2 from the germline V gene are SGHAT and FQNNGV. This CDR3 has 14 residues. This CDR3 reads CASRMEGWAGELFF. The CDR3 DNA reads as TGTGCCAGCAGGATGGAGGGTTGGGCCGGGGAGCTGTTTTTT.

This chain links TRBV27 with TRBJ1-4; D ambiguous. The germline CDR1 and CDR2 sequences are MNHEY and SMNVEV (reference sequence). The CDR3 covers 14 residues. The germline V and J ends were trimmed by 2 bases and 8 bases, with 12 bases remaining between them. As DNA, the CDR3 is TGTGCCAGCAGTTTAAGCATCGGGGTCGAAAAACTGTTTTTT. Protein product: CASSLSIGVEKLFF.

The chain recombines TRBV19 with TRBJ1-1; 8 bases align to TRBD1. Germline V gene lookup returns CDR1 LNHDA and CDR2 SQIVND (reference sequence). The ends lost 3 bases at V and 2 bases at J; junction bases unmatched: 2. CDR3 length: 14 amino acids. The CDR3, as DNA: TGTGCCAGTAGTATTGGGACAGGAAACACTGAAGCTTTCTTT. Residues: CASSIGTGNTEAFF.

The rearrangement uses TRBV29-1 and TRBJ1-2; D remains unclear. Per germline, CDR1 SQVTM and CDR2 ANQGSEA. This CDR3 contains 12 residues. The V and J ends lost 7 bases and 2 bases respectively, with 11 bases between them. This chain's CDR3 is CSDLRVNYGYTF. CDR3 nucleotides: TGCAGCGACCTGAGAGTAAACTATGGCTACACCTTC. Full variable domain (rest looked up from reference TRBV29-1 and TRBJ1-2): SAVISQKPSRDICQRGTSLTIQCQVDSQVTMMFWYRQQPGQSLTLIATANQGSEATYESGFVIDKFPISRPNLTFSTLTVSNMSPEDSSIYLCSDLRVNYGYTFGSGTRLTVV.

This chain uses TRBV7-9 with TRBJ1-2; 11 bases are a match to TRBD1. There are 15 residues in the CDR3. V trimming: 5 bases; J trimming: 5 bases; junction bases outside the gene matches: 7. CDR1 SEHNR and CDR2 FQNEAQ come from the germline V gene (reference sequence). CDR3 region: CASSKFGTGGYGYTF. The CDR3 DNA is TGTGCCAGCAGCAAGTTTGGGACAGGGGGGTATGGCTACACCTTC. Based on the CDR3 plus reference TRBV7-9 and TRBJ1-2, the full variable domain is DTGVSQNPRHKITKRGQNVTFRCDPISEHNRLYWYRQTLGQGPEFLTYFQNEAQLEKSRLLSDRFSAERPKGSFSTLEIQRTEQGDSAMYLCASSKFGTGGYGYTFGSGTRLTVV.

The chain employs TRBV7-2 and TRBJ2-7, with D maybe TRBD2 (5 bases). The CDR3 covers 15 residues. Germline CDR1 reads SGHTA; CDR2 reads FQGNSA. V lost 2 bases, J lost 1 base, and 12 bases lay in between. CDR3 in DNA: TGTGCCAGCAGCTTATACGGGGTGCTTTCCTACGAGCAGTACTTC. It yields the protein CASSLYGVLSYEQYF. The full variable domain, completed using reference TRBV7-2 and TRBJ2-7, is GAGVSQSPSNKVTEKGKDVELRCDPISGHTALYWYRQSLGQGLEFLIYFQGNSAPDKSGLPSDRFSAERTGGSVSTLTIQRTQQEDSAVYLCASSLYGVLSYEQYFGPGTRLTVT.

CDR3 DNA: TGTGCCAGCAGTTCAACCCCTAGGCCCCAGCATTTT. Protein sequence: CASSSTPRPQHF. The J gene is TRBJ1-5, the V gene TRBV12-3 or TRBV12-4, with D hard to call. V lost 4 bases and J 9 bases, leaving 10 bases between the germline ends. This CDR3 is 12 amino acids long.

For this clone: Within the sample, other DNA sequences also encode this same CDR3. The rearrangement joins TRBV7-3 to TRBJ2-1; TRBD1 matches 8 bases. The germline CDR1 and CDR2 sequences are SGHTA and FQGTGA. V shed 3 bases, J shed 10 bases, and the junction held 5 bases outside the gene matches. The CDR3 runs 13 residues. DNA of the CDR3: TGTGCCAGCAGCTTGGACAGGGACCGCGAGCAGTTCTTC. It codes for CASSLDRDREQFF.

The rearrangement joins TRBV5-1 to TRBJ1-6; D is ambiguous. Germline CDR1 SGHRS, CDR2 YFSETQ. This CDR3 contains 16 residues. V was clipped by 0 bases and J by 5 bases, with 12 bases between them. This CDR3 is CASSLDNNRDNSPLHF. The CDR3 nucleotides read TGCGCCAGCAGCTTGGACAACAATCGGGATAATTCACCCCTCCACTTT.

The rearrangement joins TRBV5-5 to TRBJ1-3; 8 bases line up with TRBD1. Trimming at V came to 4 bases and at J to 3 bases, leaving 6 bases not matched to a gene. Per the germline V gene, CDR1 is SGHKS and CDR2 is YYEKEE (reference sequence). The CDR3 loop spans 15 amino acids. The CDR3 DNA reads TGTGCCAGCAGCCACCGGGACAGGAATGGAAACACCATATATTTT. Protein product: CASSHRDRNGNTIYF.

As DNA, the CDR3 is TGTGCCAGCAGCTTAGGTGTAGGGGTCCCCGACACTGAAGCTTTCTTT. Its protein product is CASSLGVGVPDTEAFF. The V and J genes are TRBV11-2 and TRBJ1-1; a weak D match, TRBD1 (5 bases). V lost 1 base and J 3 bases, leaving 15 bases between the germline ends. Germline assignment: CDR1 SGHAT and CDR2 FQNNGV. The CDR3 is made up of 16 amino acids.

V gene TRBV7-3 combines with J gene TRBJ2-1, with 16 bases fitting TRBD2. Germline CDR1 is SGHTA and CDR2 is FQGTGA. The CDR3 sequence is 15 residues long. The V segment lost 5 bases and the J segment 9 bases; nucleotides outside the gene matches: 4. The CDR3 DNA is TGTGCCAGCAGCACGGGACTAGCGGGAGGGGGTGAGCAGTTCTTC. This encodes CASSTGLAGGGEQFF.

The chain carries TRBV5-5 and TRBJ1-1; tentatively, D is TRBD1 (5 bases). Deletions cut 1 base from V and 3 bases from J, with 10 bases between. This CDR3 spans 14 amino acids. CDR1 and CDR2 from the germline V gene are SGHKS and YYEKEE (reference sequence). As DNA, the CDR3 is TGTGCCAGCAGCTTGTTTCCAGGGCACACTGAAGCTTTCTTT. Encoded protein: CASSLFPGHTEAFF.

The chain uses TRBV2 and TRBJ1-1; D is perhaps TRBD1 (6 bases). Trimming left V 6 bases short and J 10 bases short, with 18 bases between. CDR3 length: 13 residues. Germline values: CDR1 SNHLY, CDR2 FYNNEI. The CDR3 protein is CASRPGTPSRAFF. DNA for the CDR3: TGTGCCAGCAGGCCCGGGACACCCTCCCGAGCTTTCTTT.

This clone has more than one count but fewer than ten. The rearrangement links TRBV5-1 to TRBJ1-1; TRBD1 might be the D (5 bases). The germline V gene has CDR1 SGHRS and CDR2 YFSETQ. With 6 bases removed from V and 4 bases from J, the gap between germline ends came to 19 bases. The CDR3 contains 15 residues. CDR3 sequence (DNA): TGCGCCAGCACAGACAGTACCAAGATGGGCACTGAAGCTTTCTTT. Translating it yields CASTDSTKMGTEAFF.

This rearrangement joins TRBV12-3 or TRBV12-4 to TRBJ2-2; no clear D gene. The CDR3 is 12 residues long. V shed 4 bases and J shed 3 bases, with 3 bases lying between them. The CDR3 coding sequence is TGTGCCAGCAGTTCATACACCGGGGAGCTGTTTTTT. Translated: CASSSYTGELFF.

The chain's CDR3 is CASSGAGGPNEQFF. The CDR3 DNA follows: TGTGCCAGCAGCGGCGCGGGAGGGCCCAATGAGCAGTTCTTC. The genes are TRBV28 and TRBJ2-1, with TRBD2 identical over 9 bases. From germline, CDR1 is MDHEN and CDR2 SYDVKM. With 6 bases clipped from V and 6 bases from J, the junction kept 6 bases outside the gene matches. The CDR3 runs to 14 residues. The full variable domain, completed using reference TRBV28 and TRBJ2-1, is DVKVTQSSRYLVKRTGEKVFLECVQDMDHENMFWYRQDPGLGLRLIYFSYDVKMKEKGDIPEGYSVSREKKERFSLILESASTNQTSMYLCASSGAGGPNEQFFGPGTRLTVL.

The chain carries TRBV5-4 and TRBJ1-3; D not certain. V lost 0 bases, J lost 3 bases, and 13 bases lay in between. The CDR3 runs to 16 residues. The germline V gene has CDR1 SGHNT and CDR2 YYREEE (reference sequence). The CDR3, as DNA: TGTGCCAGCAGCTTGGGGCCCGGGATTAATGGAAACACCATATATTTT. Translation gives CASSLGPGINGNTIYF.

The chain uses TRBV7-6 and TRBJ2-3; 10 bases line up with TRBD2. CDR1 and CDR2 from the germline V gene are SGHVS and FNYEAQ. This CDR3 contains 16 residues. Losses at the gene ends were 4 bases for V and 4 bases for J; bases not matched to a gene: 8. In DNA form, the CDR3 reads TGTGCCAGCAGCTCCTCTAGCGGGAGAGGGGCAGATACGCAGTATTTT. Protein product: CASSSSSGRGADTQYF.

This clone was recorded only once. The genes are TRBV6-4 and TRBJ2-2; no clear D. CDR1 and CDR2 (germline): MRHNA, SNTAGT. This CDR3 is 13 amino acids long. V lost 8 bases and J lost 4, with 11 bases in between. The CDR3 here is CASLASSTGELFF. CDR3 DNA sequence: TGTGCCAGCCTGGCATCTTCCACCGGGGAGCTGTTTTTT.

The rearrangement joins TRBV2 to TRBJ1-6; possibly TRBD1 for D (6 bases). The CDR3 sequence is 15 residues long. The germline gives CDR1 SNHLY, CDR2 FYNNEI. V was shortened by 4 bases and J by 8 bases, with 15 bases between the two germline ends. The CDR3 DNA sequence: TGTGCCAGCAGTGCCTCGACAGGCTCGGATTCACCCCTCCACTTT. Residues: CASSASTGSDSPLHF.

The V and J genes are TRBV20-1 and TRBJ2-1; no clear D gene. The CDR3 has 10 amino acids. Germline loops: CDR1 DFQATT, CDR2 SNEGSKA (reference sequence). Deletions cut 5 bases from V and 8 bases from J, with 7 bases between. CDR3 DNA: TGCAGTGCTCAGATGGATGAGCAGTTCTTC. Residues: CSAQMDEQFF.

J is TRBJ1-1 and V is TRBV13; D is unclear. The CDR3 sequence is 13 residues long. Germline CDR1 and CDR2: PRHDT and FYEKMQ (reference sequence). The ends were cut back, 3 bases at V and 0 bases at J, with 5 bases in the middle. In nucleotides, the CDR3 is TGTGCCAGCAGCTTTGTCATGAACACTGAAGCTTTCTTT. The encoded protein is CASSFVMNTEAFF.

The rearrangement uses TRBV25-1 and TRBJ2-2, with 8 positions matching TRBD2. The length of the CDR3 is 13 residues. V lost 6 bases and J lost 5; bases outside the gene matches: 2. Germline CDR1 MGHDK, CDR2 SYGVNS. The CDR3 DNA reads TGTGCCAGCAGGACTAGCGTAACCGGGGAGCTGTTTTTT. It specifies CASRTSVTGELFF.